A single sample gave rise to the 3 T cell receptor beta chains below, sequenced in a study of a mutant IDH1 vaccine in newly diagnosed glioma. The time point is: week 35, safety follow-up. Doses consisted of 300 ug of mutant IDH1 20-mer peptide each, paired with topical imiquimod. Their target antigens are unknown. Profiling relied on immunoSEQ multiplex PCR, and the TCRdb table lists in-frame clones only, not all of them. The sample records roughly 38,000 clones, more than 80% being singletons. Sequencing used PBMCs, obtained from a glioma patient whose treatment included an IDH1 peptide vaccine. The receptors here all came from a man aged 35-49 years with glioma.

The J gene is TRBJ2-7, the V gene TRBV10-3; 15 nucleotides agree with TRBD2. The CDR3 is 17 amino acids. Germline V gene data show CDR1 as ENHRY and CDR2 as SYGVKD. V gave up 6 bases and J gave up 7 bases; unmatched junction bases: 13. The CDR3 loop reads CAIRKAGTSGRLGEQYF. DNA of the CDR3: TGTGCCATCAGAAAAGCCGGGACTAGCGGGAGGCTGGGGGAGCAGTACTTC.

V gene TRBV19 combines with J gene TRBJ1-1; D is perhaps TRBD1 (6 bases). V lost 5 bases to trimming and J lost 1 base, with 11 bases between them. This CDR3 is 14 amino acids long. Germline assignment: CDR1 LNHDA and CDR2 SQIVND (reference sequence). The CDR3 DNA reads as TGTGCCAGTAGTTCCAGGGGCCGGAACACTGAAGCTTTCTTT. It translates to CASSSRGRNTEAFF.

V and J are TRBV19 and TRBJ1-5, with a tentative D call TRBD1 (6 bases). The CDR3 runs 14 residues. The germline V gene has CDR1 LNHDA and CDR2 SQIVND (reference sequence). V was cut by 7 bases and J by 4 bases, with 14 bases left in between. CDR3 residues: CASMRKGGNQPQHF. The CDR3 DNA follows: TGTGCCAGTATGAGGAAGGGGGGTAATCAGCCCCAGCATTTT.